This TCR beta chain was found in a study of cytomegalovirus exposure and HLA in healthy donors (TCRdb year 2017). Study-level background: In an earlier analysis of roughly 590 of the donors, approximately 260 Gb of sequence data and just under 120 million unique TCR beta sequences from 180 million or so T cells were reported. An earlier analysis of fewer than 700 of the donors applied high-throughput TCR beta sequencing to assess whether each TCR beta V gene segment acted as functional or pseudogenic. Every repertoire in the discovery cohort had been generated on one and the same sequencing platform. The genetic ancestry cluster associated with self-reported Caucasian donors included around four fifths of the 350 to 500 genotyped donors. A separate validation cohort of roughly 120 different subjects was used in addition to the 666-subject first cohort. Across under 500 genotyped donors of the cohort, an average of roughly 250,000 unique TCR beta nucleotide sequences per donor were sequenced, and around 19% of those sequences were non-productive. The number of typed donors differed by locus: roughly 629-640 for A, B, C, DRB1 and DQB1; about 520 for DQA1; about 600 for DPA1; and roughly 490 for DPB1. The study was designed to test whether signatures of past pathogen exposure could be identified by cataloging public T cell receptors. To study patterns of TCR occurrence, a later analysis re-analyzed previously published TCR beta repertoires from around 670 donors and added high-resolution HLA genotyping. In the later analysis, no new phenotypic data were used to find candidate immune exposures; instead, reliance was placed on TCR beta sequences and their occurrence across donors. An early release that covered 640 HLA-typed donors contained about 290 gigabases of sequencing data and some 87 million unique TCR sequences. The study combined high-throughput TCR immunosequencing, statistical association of individual TCRs with disease status, and machine learning to predict cytomegalovirus infection status. The T cell repertoires of 670 or so subjects were profiled by immunosequencing and related to cytomegalovirus serostatus. HLA typing covered class I and class II loci at four-digit resolution. Because of strong linkage in the cohort, roughly five DR-DQ haplotypes were treated as single units for association and clustering. A later genetic analysis took genome-wide SNP genotypes for about 65% of the roughly 670 donors and used that subset as a discovery cohort. Donor age, sex, ethnicity and CMV serostatus were collected together with the repertoire data. Study-wide conclusions, independent of this receptor: A later analysis found that TCR association rates varied across HLA loci, with DRB1 alleles showing the most associated TCRs and HLA-C alleles the fewest. In this cohort, only TCR beta chains were sequenced, and detectable features were limited by the absence of alpha or paired-chain data. Most CMV-associated TCR beta chains appeared to be HLA-restricted in a later analysis, and the HLA associations seemed to be driven largely by CMV exposure. Because counts were too low, roughly 16 rarely observed V segments, including chromosome 9 orphons, were left out of the earlier analysis of 500 to 650 of the donors. Linkage disequilibrium might explain the correlated functional status among segregating V segments, but an unknown experimental factor could not be ruled out. In a later analysis, some 17,000 TCR beta sequences were associated with specific HLA alleles at a false discovery rate of 0.05. In vitro tests confirmed that three of the cytomegalovirus-associated TCR beta chains recognize cytomegalovirus antigens. For the cohort, immune exposure information was limited to CMV serostatus. Presence/absence analyses assumed roughly uniform sequencing depth across donors, an assumption that may not hold. Most TCR sequences were observed very rarely across donors, whereas some public TCRs were present in many individuals. A total of fewer than 200 TCR beta chains were listed by the study as associated with cytomegalovirus. Some IMGT-functional V segments, including TRBV6-2 and TRBV6-3, could not be told apart with the 87-base-pair reads, so those segments were excluded. The classifier was reported to diagnose cytomegalovirus status with high specificity and sensitivity in both the original cohort and the validation cohort. Several of the top co-occurrence clusters appeared to be linked to parvovirus B19, influenza, CMV and Epstein-Barr virus, according to a later analysis. In a later analysis, HLA-associated TCR beta chains showed more clonal expansion and lower generation probabilities than non-associated chains that were equally common. Broadly in line with IMGT annotations, most TCR beta V segments showed up in productive rearrangements about 90% or about 30% of the time in an earlier analysis of 587 of the donors. Assigning TCR associations to individual alleles was difficult when HLA alleles, especially DR and DQ, strongly co-occurred. HLA typing was unavailable for some donors at each locus, so association tests used only the typed subset. A further reported finding was that TCR beta sequences accurately predicted the HLA-A and HLA-B alleles for most subjects in the first cohort. A group of highly shared sequence variants was considered likely to be a technical artifact of the sequencing pipeline. In a later genetic analysis, a missense DCLRE1C variant was associated with V-gene and J-gene trimming of TCR beta chains, and the association was replicated in an independent cohort. The authors suggested that the approach could potentially be extended to other disease states and immunological phenotypes. According to a later genetic analysis, donors in an Asian-associated ancestry cluster had fewer N-insertions in productive TCRs than the approximately 650-donor mean.

The cohort consisted of 666 healthy bone marrow donors. At the time of sampling, every cohort member was nominally healthy, though immune exposures that went unrecorded were likely present. The donor was CMV seronegative and belonged to the group of approximately 320 seronegative cohort members. Each donor provided a peripheral blood sample, and peripheral blood mononuclear cells were used for TCR beta sequencing. The Qiagen DNeasy Blood Extraction Kit was used to extract genomic DNA from the blood cell samples. The receptor library was made with the immunoSEQ multiplex PCR assay. A mixture of 60 forward primers for TCR Vbeta segments and 13 reverse primers for TCR Jbeta segments was used in the multiplex PCR. The CDR3 region of rearranged TCR beta genes was amplified from genomic DNA with a multiplex PCR assay. Amplified TCR beta libraries were sequenced as 87-base-pair reads on the Illumina HiSeq System. The published analysis was carried out like this. A later analysis tallied 70 million to 100 million unique TCR beta chains across the 666 repertoires, and around 9.9 million of those chains were shared by two or more donors. Raw reads were error-corrected and collapsed into unique sequences with a nearest-neighbor algorithm that merged closely related sequences to remove PCR and sequencing errors. CDR3 sequences were aligned to IMGT reference sequences to assign V, D and J gene segments. For a sequence to be retained, a match of at least six nucleotides was required to both a V gene segment and a J gene segment. A rearrangement was called productive if the CDR3 had no stop codons and remained in frame with V and J, and every other rearrangement was called non-productive. CDR3 was defined by IMGT convention, running from the second conserved V-encoded cysteine to the conserved J-encoded phenylalanine. Sequences without an unambiguous match to a single V gene segment were excluded from the earlier analysis of almost 600 of the donors. In an earlier analysis of some 590 of the donors, V segments were called functional above 56.7% productive rearrangements and were called segregating when the between-donor standard deviation exceeded 5%. A statistical classification framework was developed to diagnose cytomegalovirus status using the catalog of TCR beta chain sequences. In a later analysis, V and J genes were assigned by comparing TCR nucleotide sequences against IMGT/GENE-DB human TR gene sequences. The TCRdist pipeline was used in a later analysis to assign CDR3 sequences and most-parsimonious VDJ recombination scenarios. In a later analysis, each TCR beta chain was defined by its CDR3 amino acid sequence together with its V-gene family, and reads lacking a unique V-gene family were excluded. In a later analysis, 500 to 650 highly shared, low-generation-probability nucleotide sequences were removed to address suspected cross-contamination and a sequencing artifact. In a later analysis, a clonal expansion index was calculated for each public chain from normalized within-repertoire ranks of inferred template counts. In a later analysis, generation probabilities were computed with a VDJ recombination model fitted to out-of-frame rearrangements, and the resulting probabilities were checked against IGoR. Hypergeometric tests were used in a later analysis to score TCR-TCR, TCR-HLA and TCR-CMV co-occurrence, with a repertoire-size bias correction applied to the TCR pairs. In a later analysis, false discovery rates were estimated by permuting HLA or CMV assignments 20 times. In a later analysis, co-occurring TCRs were grouped with DBSCAN, and TCRdist sequence similarity was added when clustering was performed within HLA-allele-positive subsets. Repertoires with fewer than 30,000 or more than 120,000 public chains were left out of co-occurrence clustering, as were five repertoires with anomalous nucleotide sharing. Here the immuneACCESS table is served through TCRdb, limited to in-frame sequences with V and J called. Missing clones are a known gap in these copies; in checked studies unresolved V genes cover under half, and the rest lacks a known reason. The DNA gave D and trimming, while V, J and clone size come from that table. This sample gives more than 95,000 clones in total; 70% to 80% of them show up just once. The leading ten clones occupy over 2% of the sample.

The CDR3 starts with the cysteine, ends with the phenylalanine, and has 16 residues. Kept here is only the CDR3 DNA, which spans 48 bases and is read in frame from base 1. As encoded in the germline V gene, CDR1 is SGHAT while CDR2 is FQNNGV. The V end gives up 2 bases and the J end 3 bases, leaving 7 bases in the junction not matched to a gene. In the case of this clone: The specificity of this receptor is unknown. No quality values exist for individual bases; no much larger clone is one base distant.

The clonotype was recovered from a young man in good health and CMV-seronegative. Rearrangement joined TRBV11-2 to TRBJ1-5; 7 of the junction bases match TRBD1. The sample was PBMCs. The base sequence is TGTGCCAGCAGCTTAAACCGGCAGGGGGTCAATCAGCCCCAGCATTTT. The encoded protein is CASSLNRQGVNQPQHF. With the rest looked up from the reference TRBV11-2 and TRBJ1-5 genes rather than sequenced, the full variable domain is EAGVAQSPRYKIIEKRQSVAFWCNPISGHATLYWYQQILGQGPKLLIQFQNNGVVDDSQLPKDRFSAERLKGVDSTLKIQPAKLEDSAVYLCASSLNRQGVNQPQHFGDGTRLSIL.